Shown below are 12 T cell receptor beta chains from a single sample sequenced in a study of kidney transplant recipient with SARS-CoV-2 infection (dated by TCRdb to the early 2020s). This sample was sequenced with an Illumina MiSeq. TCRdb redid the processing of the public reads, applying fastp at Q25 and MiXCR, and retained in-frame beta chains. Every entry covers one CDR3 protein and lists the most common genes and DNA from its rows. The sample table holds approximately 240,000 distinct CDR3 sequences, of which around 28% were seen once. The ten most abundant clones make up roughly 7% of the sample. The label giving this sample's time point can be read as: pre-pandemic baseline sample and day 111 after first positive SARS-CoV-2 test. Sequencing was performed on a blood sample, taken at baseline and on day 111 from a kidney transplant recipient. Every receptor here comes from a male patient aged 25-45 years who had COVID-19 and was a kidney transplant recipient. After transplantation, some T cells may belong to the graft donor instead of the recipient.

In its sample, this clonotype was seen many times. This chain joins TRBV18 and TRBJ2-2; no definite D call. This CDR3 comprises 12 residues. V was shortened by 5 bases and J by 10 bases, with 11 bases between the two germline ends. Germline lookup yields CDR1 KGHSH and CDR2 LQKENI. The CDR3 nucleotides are TGTGCCAGCTCAGAGAGTGGGGAGGAGCTGTTTTTT. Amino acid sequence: CASSESGEELFF. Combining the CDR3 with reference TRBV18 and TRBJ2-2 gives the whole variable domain NAGVMQNPRHLVRRRGQEARLRCSPMKGHSHVYWYRQLPEEGLKFMVYLQKENIIDESGMPKERFSAEFPKEGPSILRIQQVVRGDSAAYFCASSESGEELFFGEGSRLTVL.

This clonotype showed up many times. The CDR3 spells CASRFLRTPRKTYGYTF. DNA for the CDR3: TGTGCAAGTCGCTTCTTGCGGACTCCACGAAAGACCTATGGCTACACCTTC. The V call is TRBV12-2, the J call TRBJ1-2. TRBV12-2 is a pseudogene segment. The CDR3 runs 17 residues.

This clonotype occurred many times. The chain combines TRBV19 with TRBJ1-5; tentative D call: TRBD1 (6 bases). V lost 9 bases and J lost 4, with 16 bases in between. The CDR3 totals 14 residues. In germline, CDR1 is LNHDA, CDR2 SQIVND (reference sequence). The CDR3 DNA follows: TGTGCCAGCAGCCCCCAAGGGGGAAATCAGCCCCAGCATTTT. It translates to CASSPQGGNQPQHF.

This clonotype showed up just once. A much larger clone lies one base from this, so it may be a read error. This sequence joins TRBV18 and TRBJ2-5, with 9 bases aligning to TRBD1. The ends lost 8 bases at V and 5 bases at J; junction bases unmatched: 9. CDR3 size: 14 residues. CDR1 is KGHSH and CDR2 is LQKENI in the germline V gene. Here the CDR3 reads CASPLAGTGETQYF. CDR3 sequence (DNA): TGTGCCAGCCCACTTGCCGGGACAGGGGAGACCCAGTACTTC.

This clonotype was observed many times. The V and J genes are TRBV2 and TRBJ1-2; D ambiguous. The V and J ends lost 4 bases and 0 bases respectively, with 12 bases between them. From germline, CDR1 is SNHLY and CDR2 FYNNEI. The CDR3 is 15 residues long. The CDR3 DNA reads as TGTGCCAGCAGTGGTTTACAAGGGCCTAACTATGGCTACACCTTC. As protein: CASSGLQGPNYGYTF.

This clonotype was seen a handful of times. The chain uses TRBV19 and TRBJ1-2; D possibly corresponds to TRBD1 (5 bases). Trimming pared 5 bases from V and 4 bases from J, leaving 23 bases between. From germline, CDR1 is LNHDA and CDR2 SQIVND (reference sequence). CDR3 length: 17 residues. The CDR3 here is CASSRRRTNRKTYGYTF. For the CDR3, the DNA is TGTGCCAGTAGTCGTCGTAGGACAAATCGAAAGACCTATGGCTACACCTTC. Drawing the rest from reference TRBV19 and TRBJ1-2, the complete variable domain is DGGITQSPKYLFRKEGQNVTLSCEQNLNHDAMYWYRQDPGQGLRLIYYSQIVNDFQKGDIAEGYSVSREKKESFPLTVTSAQKNPTAFYLCASSRRRTNRKTYGYTFGSGTRLTVV.

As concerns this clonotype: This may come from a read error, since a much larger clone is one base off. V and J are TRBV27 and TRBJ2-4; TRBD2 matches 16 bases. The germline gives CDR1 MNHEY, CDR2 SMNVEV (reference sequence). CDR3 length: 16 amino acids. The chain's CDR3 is CVSSGTSGRALGEQYF. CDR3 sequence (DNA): TGTGTCAGCAGTGGGACTAGCGGGAGGGCCCTGGGGGAGCAGTACTTC.

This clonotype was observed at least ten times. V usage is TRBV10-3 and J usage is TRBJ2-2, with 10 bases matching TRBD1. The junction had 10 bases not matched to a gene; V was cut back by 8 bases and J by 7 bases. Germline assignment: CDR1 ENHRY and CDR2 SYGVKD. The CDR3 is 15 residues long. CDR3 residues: CAIGKTGGESGELFF. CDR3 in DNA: TGTGCCATCGGGAAGACAGGGGGCGAGAGCGGGGAGCTGTTTTTT.

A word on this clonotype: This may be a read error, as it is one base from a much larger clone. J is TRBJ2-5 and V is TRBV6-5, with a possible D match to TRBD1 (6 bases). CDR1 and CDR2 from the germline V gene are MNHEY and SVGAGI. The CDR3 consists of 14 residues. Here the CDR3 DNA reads TGTGCCGGCAGTTACGGGACACTCGCGGAGACCCAGTACTTC. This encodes CAGSYGTLAETQYF.

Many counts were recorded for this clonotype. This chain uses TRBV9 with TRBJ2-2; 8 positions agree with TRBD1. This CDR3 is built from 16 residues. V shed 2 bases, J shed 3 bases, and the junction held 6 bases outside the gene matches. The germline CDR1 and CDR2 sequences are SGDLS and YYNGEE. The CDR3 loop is CASSVRTGWDTGELFF. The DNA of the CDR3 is TGTGCCAGCAGCGTCCGGACAGGGTGGGACACCGGGGAGCTGTTTTTT.

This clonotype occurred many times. This CDR3 reads CASSPGGLGEKLFF. The CDR3 DNA reads TGCGCCAGCAGCCCGGGAGGGCTAGGGGAAAAACTGTTTTTT. The V call is TRBV4-3, the J call TRBJ1-4; no firm D call. This CDR3 spans 14 amino acids. Trimming removed 4 bases from V and 8 bases from J, with 14 bases in between. The germline gives CDR1 LGHNA, CDR2 YSLEER.

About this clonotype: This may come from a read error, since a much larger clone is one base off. CDR3: CASEEASVRKAYGYTF. CDR3 DNA sequence: TGCGCCAGCGAGGAAGCATCGGTTCGAAAGGCCTATGGCTACACCTTC. The chain recombines TRBV5-1 with TRBJ1-2; no clear D gene. The CDR3 has 16 amino acids. Germline V gene data show CDR1 as SGHRS and CDR2 as YFSETQ. Trimming cost V 7 bases and J 4 bases, with 23 bases left between them.